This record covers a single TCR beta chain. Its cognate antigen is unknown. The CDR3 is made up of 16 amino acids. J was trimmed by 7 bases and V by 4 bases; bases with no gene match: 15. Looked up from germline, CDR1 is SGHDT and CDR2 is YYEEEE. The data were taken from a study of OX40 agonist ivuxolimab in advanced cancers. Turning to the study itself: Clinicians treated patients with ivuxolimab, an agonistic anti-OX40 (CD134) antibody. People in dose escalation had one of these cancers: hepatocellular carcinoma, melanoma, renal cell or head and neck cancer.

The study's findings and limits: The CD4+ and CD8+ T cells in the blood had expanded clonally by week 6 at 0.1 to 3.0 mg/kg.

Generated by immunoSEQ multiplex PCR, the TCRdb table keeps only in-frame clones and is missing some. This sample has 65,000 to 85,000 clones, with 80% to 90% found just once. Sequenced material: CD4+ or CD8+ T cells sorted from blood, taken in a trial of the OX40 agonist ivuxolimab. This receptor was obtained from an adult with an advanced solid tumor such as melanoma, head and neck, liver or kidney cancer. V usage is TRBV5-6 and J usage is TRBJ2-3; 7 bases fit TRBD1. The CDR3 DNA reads TGTGCCAGCAGCATTTTTGGGACAGCCGGTAGGAATACGCAGTATTTT. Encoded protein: CASSIFGTAGRNTQYF.